These 21 T cell receptor beta chains were all obtained from the same sample, sequenced in a study of blood T cell repertoires in COVID-19. Profiled with immunoSEQ multiplex PCR; TCRdb holds only in-frame clones, not every one. Among some 290,000 clones, approximately 91% were seen once, and the ten largest hold roughly 3.6%. Sequencing was done on a sample of PBMCs or T cells enriched from blood (not recorded which). The receptor source for this set is a woman aged 25 to 39 who had been exposed to COVID-19.

The V gene is TRBV7-8, the J gene TRBJ2-1; TRBD2 agrees at 14 bases. CDR3 length equals 16 residues. The V gene's germline CDR1 is SGHVS and CDR2 FQNEAQ. Losses at the gene ends were 5 bases for V and 8 bases for J; bases not matched to a gene: 8. CDR3 residues: CASSRLAGGPGDEQFF. The CDR3 DNA sequence: TGTGCCAGCAGCCGACTAGCGGGGGGGCCTGGGGATGAGCAGTTCTTC.

The chain combines TRBV5-4 with TRBJ1-2, with TRBD1 as a possible D gene (5 bases). Trimming pared 4 bases from V and 4 bases from J, leaving 17 bases between. The CDR3 has 15 amino acids. Germline values: CDR1 SGHNT, CDR2 YYREEE (reference sequence). The CDR3 sequence is CASSRQPGIGYGYTF. As DNA, the CDR3 is TGTGCCAGCAGCAGACAACCAGGGATCGGCTATGGCTACACCTTC.

The chain links TRBV7-2 to TRBJ2-1; 7 bases align to TRBD1. The CDR3 is 15 residues long. The V segment lost 5 bases and the J segment 0 bases; nucleotides outside the gene matches: 4. The germline gives CDR1 SGHTA, CDR2 FQGNSA. CDR3 sequence reads: CASSIQGLSYNEQFF. In DNA, the CDR3 is TGTGCCAGCAGCATACAGGGGCTCTCCTACAATGAGCAGTTCTTC.

V is TRBV3-1 (or the pseudogene TRBV3-2) and J is TRBJ2-3; D gene unclear. This CDR3 has 11 residues. Germline V CDR1 and CDR2: LGHDT, YNNKEL (reference sequence). Trimming removed 3 bases at V and 6 bases at J, with 4 bases between. The CDR3 bases are TGTGCCAGCAGCCACGGGGATACGCAGTATTTT. It yields the protein CASSHGDTQYF.

This chain's CDR3 is CASSDLGQGYSPLHF. CDR3 nucleotide sequence: TGTGCCAGCAGTGACCTGGGACAGGGATATTCACCCCTCCACTTT. This rearrangement joins TRBV6-4 to TRBJ1-6, with 9 bases that match TRBD1. Germline trimming cut 2 bases from V and 8 bases from J; bases unmatched to any gene: 4. The length of the CDR3 is 15 residues. Germline assignment: CDR1 MRHNA and CDR2 SNTAGT.

The chain links TRBV19 to TRBJ1-5, with 8 bases fitting TRBD1. The germline V gene has CDR1 LNHDA and CDR2 SQIVND (reference sequence). This CDR3 is 13 amino acids long. V dropped 5 bases and J dropped 9; count of bases not matched to a gene: 6. The CDR3 DNA reads as TGTGCCAGTAGTGAACAGGGGGAGCCGCCCCAGCATTTT. As protein: CASSEQGEPPQHF.

The chain uses TRBV19 and TRBJ2-4, with TRBD1 as a possible D gene (6 bases). From germline, CDR1 is LNHDA and CDR2 SQIVND (reference sequence). The CDR3 loop spans 20 amino acids. V lost 6 bases and J 0 bases, leaving 27 bases between the germline ends. CDR3 sequence (DNA): TGTGCCAGTAGCGACTCCCGCGCAGGGGATGGATTGGGAGCCAAAAACATTCAGTACTTC. Translating it yields CASSDSRAGDGLGAKNIQYF.

The chain links TRBV6-5 to TRBJ1-2, with 11 bases aligning to TRBD1. Germline-derived CDR1 and CDR2 are MNHEY and SVGAGI. The CDR3 consists of 12 residues. V was clipped by 9 bases and J by 9 bases; unmatched bases: 6. CDR3 region: CASIRDRGSYTF. The DNA for the CDR3 is TGTGCCAGTATCCGGGACAGGGGGAGCTACACCTTC.

This sequence joins TRBV19 and TRBJ2-1, with TRBD2 identical over 12 bases. Germline CDR1 LNHDA, CDR2 SQIVND (reference sequence). Trimming took 5 bases from V and 0 from J; bases not matched to a gene: 8. The CDR3 is 18 amino acids. CDR3 loop: CASSRGLAGYLSYNEQFF. CDR3 nucleotides: TGTGCCAGTAGTCGCGGACTAGCGGGGTATCTCTCCTACAATGAGCAGTTCTTC.

V is TRBV18 and J is TRBJ1-1, with TRBD1 matching over 7 bases. CDR3 length: 13 residues. CDR1 and CDR2 (germline): KGHSH, LQKENI. V shed 8 bases, J shed 8 bases, and the junction held 11 bases outside the gene matches. CDR3 DNA: TGTGCCAGCGAACAGGGGCCCCATTCAGAAGCTTTCTTT. Its translation: CASEQGPHSEAFF.

This chain uses TRBV28 with TRBJ1-3; D remains unclear. The CDR3 sequence is 15 residues long. Germline CDR1 and CDR2: MDHEN and SYDVKM. V was cut by 4 bases and J by 2 bases, with 12 bases left in between. The CDR3 DNA sequence: TGTGCCAGCAGTTCGCGCCCTCGTGCTGGAAACACCATATATTTT. Protein product: CASSSRPRAGNTIYF.

The genes are TRBV12-3 or TRBV12-4 and TRBJ1-2; D not resolved. V lost 6 bases and J 8 bases, leaving 16 bases between the germline ends. The CDR3 has 13 residues. The CDR3 DNA follows: TGTGCCAGCAGCCAGAGCAGCGGGGAAGGCTACACCTTC. Translating gives CASSQSSGEGYTF.

The chain uses TRBV5-6 and TRBJ1-6; D gene unclear. The CDR3 runs to 14 residues. CDR1 and CDR2 (germline): SGHDT, YYEEEE. The ends were cut back, 3 bases at V and 9 bases at J, with 13 bases in the middle. The CDR3 loop reads CASSSGRILSPLHF. The CDR3 bases are TGTGCCAGCAGCTCCGGCAGGATACTTTCACCCCTCCACTTT.

This clone is a singleton in its sample. The chain couples TRBV2 to TRBJ1-2; TRBD1 aligns across 8 bases. CDR1 and CDR2 (germline): SNHLY, FYNNEI. V gave up 5 bases and J gave up 6 bases; unmatched junction bases: 2. This CDR3 is 12 amino acids long. CDR3 in amino acids: CASSPTGDGYTF. CDR3 nucleotide sequence: TGTGCCAGCAGTCCGACAGGGGATGGCTACACCTTC.

The CDR3 is CASSPGLAGGHGDTQYF. The CDR3 DNA sequence: TGTGCCAGCAGCCCGGGACTAGCGGGGGGCCATGGAGATACGCAGTATTTT. The chain recombines TRBV5-8 with TRBJ2-3; 15 nucleotides line up with TRBD2. The CDR3 has 17 amino acids. Germline values: CDR1 SGHTS, CDR2 YDEGEE. J lost 5 bases, V lost 4 bases, and 8 bases had no gene match.

This sequence joins TRBV7-3 and TRBJ2-1; D is possibly TRBD2 (7 bases). There are 12 residues in the CDR3. Germline loops: CDR1 SGHTA, CDR2 FQGTGA. Trimming removed 4 bases at V and 13 bases at J, with 14 bases between. Here the CDR3 DNA reads TGTGCCAGCAGCTCGCCGGGGGGCACCCAGTTCTTC. It is translated as CASSSPGGTQFF.

This sequence joins TRBV7-2 and TRBJ1-2; no firm D call. Germline V lookup: CDR1 SGHTA, CDR2 FQGNSA. V was pared by 1 base and J by 8 bases, with 17 bases between. This CDR3 is 15 amino acids long. The CDR3 loop is CASSLGAAPTRGYTF. DNA for the CDR3: TGTGCCAGCAGCTTAGGCGCGGCCCCCACGCGGGGCTACACCTTC.

The genes are TRBV5-4 and TRBJ2-7; D is unresolved. V was shortened by 2 bases and J by 4 bases, with 7 bases between the two germline ends. The CDR3 sequence is 12 residues long. CDR1 and CDR2 from the germline V gene are SGHNT and YYREEE (reference sequence). Here the CDR3 DNA reads TGTGCCAGCAGCTTTAACACATACGAGCAGTACTTC. Its protein product is CASSFNTYEQYF. Using reference TRBV5-4 and TRBJ2-7 for the parts outside the CDR3, the full variable domain is ETGVTQSPTHLIKTRGQQVTLRCSSQSGHNTVSWYQQALGQGPQFIFQYYREEENGRGNFPPRFSGLQFPNYSSELNVNALELDDSALYLCASSFNTYEQYFGPGTRLTVT.

The gene calls are TRBV18 and TRBJ2-7; a possible D gene is TRBD1 (6 bases). This CDR3 region has 14 residues. With 0 bases removed from V and 9 bases from J, the gap between germline ends came to 15 bases. From germline, CDR1 is KGHSH and CDR2 LQKENI. Written as DNA, the CDR3 is TGTGCCAGCTCACCACCGGGCAGGGGTCCAGGGCAGTACTTC. Residues: CASSPPGRGPGQYF.

The genes are TRBV7-6 and TRBJ2-2; TRBD1 aligns across 7 bases. Trimming removed 11 bases from V and 3 bases from J; junction bases left unmatched: 6. The CDR3 contains 13 residues. Germline CDR1 and CDR2: SGHVS and FNYEAQ. CDR3 residues: CAQMGQYTGELFF. CDR3 nucleotide sequence: TGTGCCCAAATGGGACAGTACACCGGGGAGCTGTTTTTT.

This clone was picked up one time. The chain recombines TRBV9 with TRBJ1-2, with 8 bases matching TRBD1. V trimming: 4 bases; J trimming: 0 bases; junction bases outside the gene matches: 2. This CDR3 is built from 14 residues. Per the germline V gene, CDR1 is SGDLS and CDR2 is YYNGEE. CDR3 protein: CASSSGGSNYGYTF. The CDR3 nucleotides read TGTGCCAGCAGCTCAGGGGGCTCTAACTATGGCTACACCTTC.